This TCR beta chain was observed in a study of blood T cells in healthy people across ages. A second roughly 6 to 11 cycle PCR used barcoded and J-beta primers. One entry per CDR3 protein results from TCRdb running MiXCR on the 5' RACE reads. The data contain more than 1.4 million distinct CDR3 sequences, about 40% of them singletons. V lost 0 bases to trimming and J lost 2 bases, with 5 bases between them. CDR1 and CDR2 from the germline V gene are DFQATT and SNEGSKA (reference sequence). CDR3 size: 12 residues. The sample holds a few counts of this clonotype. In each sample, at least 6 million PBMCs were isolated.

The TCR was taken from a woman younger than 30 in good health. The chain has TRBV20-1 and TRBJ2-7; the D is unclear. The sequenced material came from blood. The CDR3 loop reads CSARDRAYEQYF. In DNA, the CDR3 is TGCAGTGCTAGAGATCGCGCCTACGAGCAGTACTTC.